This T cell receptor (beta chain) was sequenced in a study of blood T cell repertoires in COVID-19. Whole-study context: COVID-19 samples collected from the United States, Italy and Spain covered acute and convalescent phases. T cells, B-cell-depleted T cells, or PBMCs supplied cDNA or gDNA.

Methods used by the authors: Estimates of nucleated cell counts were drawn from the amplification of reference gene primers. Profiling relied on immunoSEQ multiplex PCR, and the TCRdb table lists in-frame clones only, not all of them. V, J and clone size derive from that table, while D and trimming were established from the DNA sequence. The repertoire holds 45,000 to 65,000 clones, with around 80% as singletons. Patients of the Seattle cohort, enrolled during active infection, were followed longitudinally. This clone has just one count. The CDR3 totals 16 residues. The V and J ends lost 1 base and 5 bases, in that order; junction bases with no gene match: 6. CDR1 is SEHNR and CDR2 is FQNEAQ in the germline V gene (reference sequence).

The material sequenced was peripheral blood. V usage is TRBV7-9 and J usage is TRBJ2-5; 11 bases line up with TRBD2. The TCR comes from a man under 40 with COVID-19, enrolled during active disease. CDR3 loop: CASSLDLAGGGETQYF. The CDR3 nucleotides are TGTGCCAGCAGCTTAGACCTAGCGGGAGGAGGGGAGACCCAGTACTTC.